Listed below are T cell receptor beta chains from one sample, sequenced in a study of shared clonotypes between healthy human individuals. The data were produced by immunoSEQ multiplex PCR, yet TCRdb's version contains in-frame clones alone and is incomplete. Of 650,000 to 800,000 clones listed, around 90% are singletons. Sequenced: naive CD8+ T cells sorted from blood. The receptors shown here come from a man younger than 40 in good health. Each CDR3 is given with its conserved first and last residue. A D gene is named only where the DNA matches it firmly. A row's size may be missing; if present it is once, few, many or a size class.

TRBV7-8	-	TRBJ2-3	-	CASSPGFDTQYF	TGTGCCAGCAGCCCAGGGTTCGATACGCAGTATTTT
TRBV9	-	TRBJ2-3	-	CASSVAGQTQTQYF	TGTGCCAGCAGCGTAGCCGGGCAGACCCAGACGCAGTATTTT
TRBV5-1	-	TRBJ2-3	-	CASSFTASDTDTQYF	TGCGCCAGCAGCTTTACCGCTAGTGACACAGATACGCAGTATTTT
TRBV13	-	TRBJ2-6	-	CASSLVGANVLTF	TGTGCCAGCAGCTTAGTAGGGGCCAACGTCCTGACTTTC
TRBV11-2	-	TRBJ2-5	-	CASSPSWGDQETQYF	TGTGCCAGCAGCCCATCGTGGGGGGATCAAGAGACCCAGTACTTC
TRBV29-1	TRBD1	TRBJ1-2	-	CSVEDRLRDSPNGGYTF	TGCAGCGTTGAAGATCGGTTGCGGGACAGCCCTAATGGGGGCTACACCTTC
TRBV10-3	TRBD1	TRBJ2-5	-	CAISVRRGWMKETQYF	TGTGCCATCAGTGTTCGCAGGGGGTGGATGAAAGAGACCCAGTACTTC
TRBV28	TRBD1	TRBJ1-3	-	CASSYGTGPGNTIYF	TGTGCCAGCAGTTATGGGACAGGGCCTGGAAACACCATATATTTT
TRBV9	TRBD2	TRBJ2-2	-	CASSVPREVSNTGELFF	TGTGCCAGCAGCGTCCCGCGGGAGGTATCGAACACCGGGGAGCTGTTTTTT
TRBV7-9	-	TRBJ2-1	-	CASSPQDRSSYNEQFF	TGTGCCAGCAGCCCCCAGGACAGATCCTCCTACAATGAGCAGTTCTTC
TRBV13	-	TRBJ2-7	once	CASSFRGGRREQYF	TGTGCCAGCAGCTTCCGTGGAGGGAGGCGCGAGCAGTACTTC
TRBV28	-	TRBJ2-2	-	CASNPSGLATGELFF	TGTGCCAGCAACCCCTCCGGACTTGCCACCGGGGAGCTGTTTTTT
TRBV28	-	TRBJ2-5	few	CASSFPNGETQYF	TGTGCCAGCAGTTTCCCTAACGGAGAGACCCAGTACTTC
TRBV7-2	TRBD2	TRBJ2-5	-	CASSETSGRLETQYF	TGTGCCAGCAGCGAGACTAGCGGGAGGTTAGAGACCCAGTACTTC
TRBV9	TRBD2	TRBJ2-1	-	CASSVGTSGHNEQFF	TGTGCCAGCAGCGTAGGGACTAGCGGACACAATGAGCAGTTCTTC
TRBV25-1	-	TRBJ1-2	-	CASSLDTGRAFYGYTF	TGTGCCAGCAGTTTGGACACAGGGCGAGCCTTCTATGGCTACACCTTC
TRBV5-1	-	TRBJ2-7	-	CASSKGDYEQYF	TGCGCCAGCAGTAAAGGGGACTACGAGCAGTACTTC
TRBV28	-	TRBJ2-7	-	CATRGPTGRSIEQYF	TGTGCCACTAGGGGCCCCACAGGGCGGTCAATCGAGCAGTACTTC
TRBV9	TRBD1	TRBJ2-2	-	CASSVEGRGPSITGELFF	TGTGCCAGCAGCGTAGAGGGCAGGGGGCCTTCGATCACCGGGGAGCTGTTTTTT
TRBV19	-	TRBJ1-5	-	CASSIWGVHQPQHF	TGTGCCAGTAGTATATGGGGAGTCCATCAGCCCCAGCATTTT
TRBV14	-	TRBJ1-4	-	CASSQGTIGNEKLFF	TGTGCCAGCAGCCAAGGGACAATCGGAAATGAAAAACTGTTTTTT
TRBV7-9	-	TRBJ2-3	-	CASSSTELKADTQYF	TGTGCCAGCAGCTCAACGGAGTTAAAAGCAGATACGCAGTATTTT
TRBV7-9	TRBD1	TRBJ2-7	-	CASSSRTGFYEQYF	TGTGCCAGCAGCTCTCGGACAGGGTTCTACGAGCAGTACTTC
TRBV7-9	-	TRBJ2-7	once	CTSSPRTGSSYEQYF	TGTACCAGCAGCCCCCGGACCGGGAGCTCCTACGAGCAGTACTTC
TRBV27	-	TRBJ2-2	-	CASSFAGTGELFF	TGTGCCAGCAGTTTTGCGGGGACCGGGGAGCTGTTTTTT
TRBV27	-	TRBJ2-2	-	CASRRAGGELFF	TGTGCCAGCAGGAGAGCCGGCGGGGAGCTGTTTTTT
TRBV11-2	-	TRBJ2-7	-	CASSLGTEAYEQYF	TGTGCCAGCAGCTTAGGTACCGAAGCCTACGAGCAGTACTTC
TRBV6-5	-	TRBJ2-5	-	CATPLAQGIRETQYF	TGTGCCACCCCGTTAGCTCAGGGAATAAGAGAGACCCAGTACTTC
TRBV30	-	TRBJ2-5	-	CAWTENMETQYF	TGTGCCTGGACTGAAAATATGGAGACCCAGTACTTC
TRBV9	-	TRBJ1-5	-	CASSVGPGHQPQHF	TGTGCCAGCAGCGTAGGTCCAGGCCATCAGCCCCAGCATTTT
TRBV28	-	TRBJ2-1	-	CASSLGESSYNEQFF	TGTGCCAGCAGCTTAGGGGAAAGCTCCTACAATGAGCAGTTCTTC
TRBV28	TRBD2	TRBJ2-7	-	CASSFTSGSVYEQYF	TGTGCCAGCAGTTTCACCAGCGGGAGCGTATACGAGCAGTACTTC
TRBV27	TRBD2	TRBJ2-1	-	CASETTGLAREQFF	TGTGCCAGCGAAACCACGGGACTAGCACGTGAGCAGTTCTTC
TRBV15	-	TRBJ2-2	-	CATSRVWGTGELFF	TGTGCCACCAGCAGGGTATGGGGGACCGGGGAGCTGTTTTTT
TRBV29-1	-	TRBJ2-7	-	CSVEAGAYEQYF	TGCAGCGTTGAGGCAGGAGCCTACGAGCAGTACTTC
TRBV28	-	TRBJ2-7	many	CASTGVYEQYF	TGTGCCAGCACGGGCGTCTACGAGCAGTACTTC
TRBV4-1	-	TRBJ2-1	-	CASSQAQGQPTYEQFF	TGCGCCAGCAGCCAAGCACAAGGACAACCTACGTATGAGCAGTTCTTC
TRBV7-8	TRBD1	TRBJ2-3	-	CASSGRGTGPSSTQYF	TGTGCCAGCAGCGGACGGGGGACAGGCCCGTCTAGTACGCAGTATTTT
TRBV6-1	TRBD1	TRBJ1-1	-	CATRQGEMNTEAFF	TGTGCCACGCGACAGGGAGAGATGAACACTGAAGCTTTCTTT
TRBV7-9	-	TRBJ2-7	-	CASSSLGGATNEQYF	TGTGCCAGCAGCTCCCTGGGGGGGGCCACTAACGAGCAGTACTTC
TRBV27	TRBD2	TRBJ2-1	once	CASSLEGLAGAYNEQFF	TGTGCCAGCAGTTTAGAGGGACTAGCGGGAGCCTACAATGAGCAGTTCTTC
TRBV7-9	-	TRBJ2-1	once	CASSDEALYNEQFF	TGTGCCAGCAGCGATGAAGCGCTTTACAATGAGCAGTTCTTC
TRBV11-2	-	TRBJ2-7	-	CASSLLGEQYF	TGTGCCAGCAGCTTACTAGGGGAGCAGTACTTC
TRBV2	-	TRBJ2-7	-	CVPAVDGSGRSYEQYF	-
TRBV6-5	-	TRBJ1-1	-	CASSYSNTATEAFF	TGTGCCAGCAGTTACTCGAACACAGCCACTGAAGCTTTCTTT
TRBV2	-	TRBJ1-1	-	CASSEARDKLNTEAFF	TGTGCCAGCAGTGAAGCGCGGGACAAATTGAACACTGAAGCTTTCTTT
TRBV13	-	TRBJ1-1	-	CASSLGVEEAFF	TGTGCCAGCAGCCTAGGAGTCGAGGAAGCTTTCTTT
TRBV5-4	-	TRBJ2-1	-	CASSLGSWQADVNEQFF	TGTGCCAGCAGCTTGGGTTCCTGGCAGGCAGACGTCAATGAGCAGTTCTTC
TRBV21-1	-	TRBJ1-1	-	CASSKGTGFLNTEAFF	TGTGCCAGCAGCAAAGGGACAGGGTTCTTGAACACTGAAGCTTTCTTT
TRBV9	-	TRBJ1-2	-	CASSAYYGYTF	TGTGCCAGCAGCGCCTACTATGGCTACACCTTC